These 4 T cell receptor beta chains came from one sample sequenced in a study of T cells in Graves' hyperthyroidism and ophthalmopathy. RNA transcripts yielded amplified TCR beta CDR3 regions. Using the HTBI primer set, a first-round RT-PCR was run on the TCR CDR3. A single record per CDR3 protein comes from TCRdb applying MiXCR to the multiplex PCR reads. The sample records under 400,000 distinct CDR3 sequences, around a sixth being singletons. The specimen sequenced was blood. These receptor sequences come from a woman aged 50 to 60 with Graves' hyperthyroidism.

The chain recombines TRBV20-1 with TRBJ1-6; 7 nucleotides match TRBD1. J was trimmed by 6 bases and V by 0 bases; bases with no gene match: 5. The CDR3 sequence is 15 residues long. Germline V gives CDR1 DFQATT, CDR2 SNEGSKA (reference sequence). The CDR3 bases are TGCAGTGCTAGAGATCCCAGGGGGGGTAATTCACCCCTCCACTTT. Protein: CSARDPRGGNSPLHF.

This chain joins TRBV5-1 and TRBJ2-2; TRBD2 matches at 8 bases. Germline V CDR1 and CDR2: SGHRS, YFSETQ. Unmatched junction bases numbered 3, after V lost 3 bases and J lost 2 bases. This CDR3 is built from 15 residues. The CDR3 bases are TGCGCCAGCAGCTGGAGCGGGGGTAACACCGGGGAGCTGTTTTTT. Translated, it gives CASSWSGGNTGELFF. Using reference TRBV5-1 and TRBJ2-2 for the parts outside the CDR3, the full variable domain is KAGVTQTPRYLIKTRGQQVTLSCSPISGHRSVSWYQQTPGQGLQFLFEYFSETQRNKGNFPGRFSGRQFSNSRSEMNVSTLELGDSALYLCASSWSGGNTGELFFGEGSRLTVL.

This clonotype was counted at least ten times. This chain connects TRBV12-3 or TRBV12-4 to TRBJ1-2; the D is unclear. V was cut by 5 bases and J by 6 bases, with 16 bases left in between. The CDR3 extends over 14 amino acids. CDR3 nucleotides: TGTGCCAGCAGTATATCGCTTCACAAGGATGGCTACACCTTC. As protein: CASSISLHKDGYTF.

V and J are TRBV10-3 and TRBJ2-7, with TRBD1 identical over 9 bases. The germline V gene encodes CDR1 ENHRY and CDR2 SYGVKD. V was pared by 11 bases and J by 3 bases, with 14 bases of the junction left unmatched. The CDR3 contains 15 residues. The CDR3 bases are TGTGCCGTGACAGGGGGGGGTCTTTCTGGCTACGAGCAGTACTTC. It is translated as CAVTGGGLSGYEQYF.